This T cell receptor (beta chain) emerged from a study of siplizumab effects on memory and regulatory T cells. Notes on the study in general: Naive T cell populations appeared to exhibit greater diversity than memory cells and appeared to be major alloresponse contributors. The alloreactive clones that mapped to unstimulated subsets made up only a minor fraction. Suppressive activity of Tregs proliferating in siplizumab cultures remained unconfirmed.

The CDR3 totals 14 residues. J lost 6 bases, V lost 7 bases, and 12 bases had no gene match. Germline V gene sequence: CDR1 SQVTM, CDR2 ANQGSEA. Regarding this clone: Its target is unknown.

Each sample yielded about 9.9 x 10^4 assayed TCR templates. Generated by immunoSEQ multiplex PCR, the TCRdb table keeps only in-frame clones and is missing some. The repertoire holds tens of thousands of clones, with approximately 93% as singletons. This receptor was obtained from a human donor in good health. The chain combines TRBV29-1 with TRBJ2-4; the match to TRBD2 covers 7 bases. Sequences were obtained from CD8+ T cells sorted from blood. CDR3 DNA: TGCAGCGGATCATCTCGGGAGGAGGGAAACATTCAGTACTTC. Translated, it gives CSGSSREEGNIQYF.